These 2 T cell receptor beta chains were sequenced from one sample in a study of CD8+ T cells in alopecia areata. Treatment reported: oral pan-JAK inhibitor, 5-10 mg twice daily. Extraction and reverse transcription of RNA yielded cDNA as the sequencing template. Sequenced by immunoSEQ multiplex PCR; TCRdb stores in-frame clones only, minus some. The sample holds over 200,000 clones, 64% seen once. This specimen consisted of CD4+ T cells sorted from blood, obtained at week 4, from a patient treated with tofacitinib. The receptors shown here come from a human donor with alopecia areata.

This rearrangement joins TRBV27 to TRBJ2-7, with no clear D. The CDR3 has 14 residues. The germline V gene encodes CDR1 MNHEY and CDR2 SMNVEV (reference sequence). Trimming removed 0 bases from V and 2 bases from J, with 8 bases in between. The CDR3 protein is CASSLSGFPYEQYF. The CDR3 region has the DNA TGTGCCAGCAGTTTATCAGGGTTCCCCTACGAGCAGTACTTC.

The table lists this clone with a few counts. The chain is built from TRBV2 and TRBJ2-7; a possible D gene is TRBD2 (6 bases). Germline values: CDR1 SNHLY, CDR2 FYNNEI. The CDR3 contains 12 residues. Trimming took 3 bases from V and 9 from J, leaving 12 bases between them. The CDR3 is CASSEEGRGQYF. The CDR3 DNA sequence: TGTGCCAGCAGTGAGGAGGGGCGCGGGCAGTACTTC.